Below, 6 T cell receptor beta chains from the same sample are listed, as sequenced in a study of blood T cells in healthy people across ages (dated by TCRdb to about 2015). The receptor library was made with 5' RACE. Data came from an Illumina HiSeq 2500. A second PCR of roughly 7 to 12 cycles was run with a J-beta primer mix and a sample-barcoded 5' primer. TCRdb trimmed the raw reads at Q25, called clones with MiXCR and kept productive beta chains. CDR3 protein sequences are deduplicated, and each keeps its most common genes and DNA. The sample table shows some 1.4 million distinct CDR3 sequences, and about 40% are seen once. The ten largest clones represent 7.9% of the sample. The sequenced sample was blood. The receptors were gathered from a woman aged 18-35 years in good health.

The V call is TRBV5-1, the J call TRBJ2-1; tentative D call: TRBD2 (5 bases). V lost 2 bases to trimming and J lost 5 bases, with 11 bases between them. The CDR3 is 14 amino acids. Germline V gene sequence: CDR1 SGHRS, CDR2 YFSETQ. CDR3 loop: CASSFPGSDNEQFF. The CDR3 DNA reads TGCGCCAGCAGCTTTCCGGGGAGCGACAATGAGCAGTTCTTC.

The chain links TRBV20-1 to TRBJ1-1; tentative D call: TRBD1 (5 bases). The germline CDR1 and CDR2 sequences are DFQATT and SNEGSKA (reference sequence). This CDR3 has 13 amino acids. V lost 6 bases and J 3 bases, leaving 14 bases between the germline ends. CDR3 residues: CSALRPGDTEAFF. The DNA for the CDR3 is TGCAGTGCCCTCCGGCCGGGGGACACTGAAGCTTTCTTT.

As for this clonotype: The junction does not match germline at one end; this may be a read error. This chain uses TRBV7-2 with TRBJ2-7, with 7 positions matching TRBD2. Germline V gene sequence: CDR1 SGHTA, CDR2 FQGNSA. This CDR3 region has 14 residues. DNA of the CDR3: TGTGCCGGCAGCCCCGGGACTATTACCGGCGAGCAGTACTTC. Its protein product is CAGSPGTITGEQYF.

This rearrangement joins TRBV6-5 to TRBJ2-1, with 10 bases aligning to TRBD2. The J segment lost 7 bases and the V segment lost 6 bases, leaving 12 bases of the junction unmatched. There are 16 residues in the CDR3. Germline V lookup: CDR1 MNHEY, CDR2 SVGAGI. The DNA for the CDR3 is TGTGCCAGCAGCCGAAGGACTAGCGGCCCCCCGAATGAGCAGTTCTTC. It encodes CASSRRTSGPPNEQFF.

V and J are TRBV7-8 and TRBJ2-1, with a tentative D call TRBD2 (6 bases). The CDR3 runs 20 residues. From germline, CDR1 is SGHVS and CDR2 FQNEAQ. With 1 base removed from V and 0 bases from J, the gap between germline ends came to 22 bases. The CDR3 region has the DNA TGTGCCAGCAGCTTAGTGGAGCTCGACCCGCGGGACTCCTCCTACAATGAGCAGTTCTTC. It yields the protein CASSLVELDPRDSSYNEQFF.

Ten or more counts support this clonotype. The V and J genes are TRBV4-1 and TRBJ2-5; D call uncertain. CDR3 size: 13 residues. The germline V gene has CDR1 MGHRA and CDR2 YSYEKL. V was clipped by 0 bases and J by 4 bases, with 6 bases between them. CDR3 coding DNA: TGCGCCAGCAGCCAAGATTTGAGAGAGACCCAGTACTTC. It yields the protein CASSQDLRETQYF.